This T cell receptor beta chain was recovered during a study of blood T cells in healthy people across ages. As regards this clonotype: Antigen specificity is unknown.

Overall study findings and caveats: TCR beta diversity tracked closely with naive T cell percentage. Older age coincided with a roughly linear decline in TCR beta diversity per million T cells.

PCR was performed a second time for about 7 to 11 cycles using a sample-barcoded 5' primer and a J-beta primer mix. TCRdb used MiXCR to reprocess the 5' RACE reads, holding one entry per CDR3 protein. The sample holds 1.5 million to 2 million distinct CDR3 sequences; about 30% are singletons and the top ten take about 7.7%. Germline lookup yields CDR1 MNHNS and CDR2 SASEGT. The CDR3 contains 13 residues. J was trimmed by 0 bases and V by 7 bases; bases with no gene match: 3. Each donor had about 10 milliliters of peripheral blood drawn. The extraction recovered at least 6 micrograms of total RNA per sample.

The sequencing input was blood. This sequence was found in a woman aged 25-40 years in good health. V usage is TRBV6-1 and J usage is TRBJ2-7; 7 positions agree with TRBD2. The CDR3 here is CASKPSGSYEQYF. The CDR3 DNA follows: TGTGCCAGCAAACCTAGCGGCTCCTACGAGCAGTACTTC.